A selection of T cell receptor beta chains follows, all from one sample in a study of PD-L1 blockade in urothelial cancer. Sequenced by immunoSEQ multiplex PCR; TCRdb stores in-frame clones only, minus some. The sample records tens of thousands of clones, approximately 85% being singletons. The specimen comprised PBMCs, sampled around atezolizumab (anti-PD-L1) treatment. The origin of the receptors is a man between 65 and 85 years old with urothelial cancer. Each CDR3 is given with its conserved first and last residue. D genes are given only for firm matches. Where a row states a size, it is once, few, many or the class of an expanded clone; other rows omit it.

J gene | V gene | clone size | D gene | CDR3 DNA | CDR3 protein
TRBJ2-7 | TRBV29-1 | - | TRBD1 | TGCAGCGCGACGGACAGGGAGGTCGAGCAGTACTTC | CSATDREVEQYF
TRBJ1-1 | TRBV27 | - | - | TGTGCCAGCAGTTTTGACGGGGAGGGGGACACTGAAGCTTTCTTT | CASSFDGEGDTEAFF
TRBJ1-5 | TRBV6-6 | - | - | TGTGCCAGCACCTACTCGGGGGCAAGGCAGCCCCAGCATTTT | CASTYSGARQPQHF
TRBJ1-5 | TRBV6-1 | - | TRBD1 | TGTGCCAGCAGTGAAGCGGTACCGGGACAGGGAATTAGTCAGCCCCAGCATTTT | CASSEAVPGQGISQPQHF
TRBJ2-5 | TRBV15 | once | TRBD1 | TGTGCCACCAGCAGAGGGGGACAGCAAGAGACCCAGTACTTC | CATSRGGQQETQYF
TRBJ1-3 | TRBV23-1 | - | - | TGCGCCAGCAGTCAATCGAGCCCGAACTCTGGAAACACCATATATTTT | CASSQSSPNSGNTIYF
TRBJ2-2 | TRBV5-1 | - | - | TGCGCCAGCAGCTTGGAAACAGGGAAGAACACCGGGGAGCTGTTTTTT | CASSLETGKNTGELFF
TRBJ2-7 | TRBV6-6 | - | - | TGTGCCAGCAGGGAGGAGAAGAGCTCCTACGAGCAGTACTTC | CASREEKSSYEQYF
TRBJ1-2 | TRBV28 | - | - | TGTGCCAGCGCAAACCGGGGGGGGATGTATGGCTACACCTTC | CASANRGGMYGYTF
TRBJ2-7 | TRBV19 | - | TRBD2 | TGTGCCAGCTCGAACGGACTAGAGGGCAACGAGCAGTACTTC | CASSNGLEGNEQYF
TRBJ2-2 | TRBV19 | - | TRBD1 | TGTGCCAGTAGACTCACAGGGGACACCGGGGAGCTGTTTTTT | CASRLTGDTGELFF
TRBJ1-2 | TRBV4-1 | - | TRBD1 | TGCGCCAGCAGCCTCAGGGGGGCCTATGGCTACACCTTC | CASSLRGAYGYTF
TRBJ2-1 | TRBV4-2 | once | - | TGTGCCAGCAGCCAAGACAGGTTTTCCTACAATGAGCAGTTCTTC | CASSQDRFSYNEQFF
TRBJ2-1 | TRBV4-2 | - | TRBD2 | TGTGCCAGCAGCCAAGATCTTGGGGCTAGCGGACTCAATGAGCAGTTCTTC | CASSQDLGASGLNEQFF
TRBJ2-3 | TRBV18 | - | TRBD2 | TGTGCCAGCTCATCTAGCGGGAGGGAAGATACGCAGTATTTT | CASSSSGREDTQYF
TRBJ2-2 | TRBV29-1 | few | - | TGCAGCGTTGATGGGGGGAATCGGGCCGGGGAGCTGTTTTTT | CSVDGGNRAGELFF
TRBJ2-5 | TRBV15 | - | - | TGTGCCACCAGCAGAGATCTCGGAGGGGAGAAGACCCAGTACTTC | CATSRDLGGEKTQYF
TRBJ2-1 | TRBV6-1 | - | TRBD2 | TGTGCCAGCAGTTTGGAGCGGGAAAGTGAGCAGTTCTTC | CASSLERESEQFF
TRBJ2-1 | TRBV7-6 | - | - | TGTGCCAGCGGGGGGGGCGGTTGGCTCAATGAGCAGTTCTTC | CASGGGGWLNEQFF
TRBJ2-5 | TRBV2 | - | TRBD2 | TGTGCCAGCAGTGCGTCTAGCGGGAGGGCCAGCCAAGAGACCCAGTACTTC | CASSASSGRASQETQYF
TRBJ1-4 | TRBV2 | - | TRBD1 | TGTGCCAGCAGTGACCTGGACAGGGGAGCGTTGACTAATGAAAAACTGTTTTTT | CASSDLDRGALTNEKLFF
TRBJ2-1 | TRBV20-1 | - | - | TGCAGTGCTAGACAGGGGAATGAGCAGTTCTTC | CSARQGNEQFF
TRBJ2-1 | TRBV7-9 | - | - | TGTGCCAGCAGCTTATTCCTAGCAGGTGAGCAGTTCTTC | CASSLFLAGEQFF
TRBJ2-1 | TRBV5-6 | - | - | TGTGCCAGCAGCTCAGGGGCGGGCCTGGTGCAGTTCTTC | CASSSGAGLVQFF
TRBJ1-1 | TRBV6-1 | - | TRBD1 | TGTGCCAGCAGCCTGGGGTTGGGACAGATGGAAGCTTTCTTT | CASSLGLGQMEAFF
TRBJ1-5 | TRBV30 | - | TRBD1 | TGTGCCTGGAGTGTTGGGACAGTTAATCAGCCCCAGCATTTT | CAWSVGTVNQPQHF
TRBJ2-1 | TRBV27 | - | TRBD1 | TGTGCCAGCCGACGGACAGGGGGGCCCTACAATGAGCAGTTCTTC | CASRRTGGPYNEQFF
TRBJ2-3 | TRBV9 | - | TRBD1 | TGTGCCAGCAGCCCCGACAGGGCCACAGATACGCAGTATTTT | CASSPDRATDTQYF
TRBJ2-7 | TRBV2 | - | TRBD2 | TGTGCCAGCAGTGACGGACTAGCGGGAGCTGAGCAGTACTTC | CASSDGLAGAEQYF
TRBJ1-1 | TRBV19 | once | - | TGTGCCAGTAGTAGGGACAACCGGAACACTGAAGCTTTCTTT | CASSRDNRNTEAFF
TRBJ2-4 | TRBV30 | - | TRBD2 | TGTGCCTGGAGTGGTGGGGGGGACATTCAGTACTTC | CAWSGGGDIQYF
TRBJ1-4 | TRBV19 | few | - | TGTGCCAGTAGTATAAGGGGTACAGTGAGTGGAGAAAAACTGTTTTTT | CASSIRGTVSGEKLFF
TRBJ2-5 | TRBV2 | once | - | TGTGCCACCAAGGAGAAAGAGGGTCCAGAGACCCAGTACTTC | CATKEKEGPETQYF
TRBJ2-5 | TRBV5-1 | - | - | TGCGCCAGCAGCTTTGGGCAGGGCCGAGAGACCCAGTACTTC | CASSFGQGRETQYF
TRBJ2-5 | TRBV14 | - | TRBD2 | TGTGCCAGCAGCCGACTAGCGGGAGGGCAAGAGACCCAGTACTTC | CASSRLAGGQETQYF
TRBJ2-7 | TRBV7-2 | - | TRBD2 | TGTGCCAGCAGCTCCTTAGCGGGTGTCGGTGCCGAGCAGTACTTC | CASSSLAGVGAEQYF
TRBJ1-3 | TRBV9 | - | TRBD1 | TGTGCCAGCAGCGTGGGACAGGGGGCTGGAAACACCATATATTTT | CASSVGQGAGNTIYF
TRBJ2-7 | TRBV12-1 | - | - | TGTGCCAGCAGGGGAACTAGCGGGAGATCCTACGAGCAGTACTTC | CASRGTSGRSYEQYF
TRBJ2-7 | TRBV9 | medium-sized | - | TGTGCCAGCAGCGTAACGGGAGACTCCTACGAGCAGTACTTC | CASSVTGDSYEQYF
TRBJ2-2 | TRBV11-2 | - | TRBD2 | TGTGCCAGCAGCTTAGCACCCCCGGGGGGGAACACCGGGGAGCTGTTTTTT | CASSLAPPGGNTGELFF
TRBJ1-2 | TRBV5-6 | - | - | TGTGCCAGCAGCTTGACAGGCCTATACTATGGCTACACCTTC | CASSLTGLYYGYTF
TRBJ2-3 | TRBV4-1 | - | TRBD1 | TGCGCCAGCAGCCAAGTCGGGACAGGGTTCTCAGATACGCAGTATTTT | CASSQVGTGFSDTQYF
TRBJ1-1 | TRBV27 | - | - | TGTGCCAGCAGTTTGAACAGATTGAACACTGAAGCTTTCTTT | CASSLNRLNTEAFF
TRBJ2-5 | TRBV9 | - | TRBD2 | TGTGCCAGCAGCGCAGGGACTAGCGGACAGACCCAGTACTTC | CASSAGTSGQTQYF
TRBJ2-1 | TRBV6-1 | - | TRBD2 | TGTGCCACCAGCGGACTAGCCCTAAATGAGCAGTTCTTC | CATSGLALNEQFF